A selection of T cell receptor beta chains follows, all from one sample in a study of cytomegalovirus exposure and HLA in healthy donors. Some clones are missing from TCRdb's copy, which holds only in-frame ones; the method was immunoSEQ multiplex PCR. Of around 91,000 clones listed, around four fifths are singletons. Sequencing was performed on PBMCs. The receptor source for this set is a male donor in good health and CMV-seropositive. The CDR3 runs from the conserved cysteine through the conserved F or W. Fields, in order: clone size, V gene, D gene, J gene, CDR3 DNA, CDR3 protein. A D gene is named only where the DNA matches it firmly. Expanded clones get a size class; other rows say once, few or many, or leave the size out.

size: .
V: TRBV5-1
D: TRBD2
J: TRBJ2-7
DNA: TGCGCCAGCAGCTTGGGACGACTAGCGGGGGGGGGCGAGCAGTACTTC
CDR3: CASSLGRLAGGGEQYF

size: .
V: TRBV19
D: .
J: TRBJ2-5
DNA: TGTGCCAGTAGTATAGGAAGCGGAGGCTGGGAGACCCAGTACTTC
CDR3: CASSIGSGGWETQYF

size: once
V: TRBV7-9
D: TRBD2
J: TRBJ2-1
DNA: TGTGCCAGCAGCTCGGGACTAGCGGGACTCTCCTACAATGAGCAGTTCTTC
CDR3: CASSSGLAGLSYNEQFF

size: .
V: TRBV4-1
D: TRBD1
J: TRBJ1-2
DNA: TGCGCCAGCACGCCCGTAGACAGGGAGGTGCGTGGCTACACCTTC
CDR3: CASTPVDREVRGYTF

size: few
V: TRBV30
D: .
J: TRBJ1-4
DNA: TGTGCCTGGAGCGGGGTAGGAGCCAATGAAAAACTGTTTTTT
CDR3: CAWSGVGANEKLFF

size: .
V: TRBV2
D: TRBD1
J: TRBJ2-7
DNA: TGTGCCAGCATAGGGACAGGGGCGTCCTACGAGCAGTACTTC
CDR3: CASIGTGASYEQYF

size: .
V: TRBV4-1
D: TRBD1
J: TRBJ2-7
DNA: TGCGCCAGCAGCCAAAACAGGGGGCCCTACGAGCAGTACTTC
CDR3: CASSQNRGPYEQYF

size: .
V: TRBV2
D: TRBD2
J: TRBJ2-7
DNA: TGTGCCAGCAGAGAAGCTAGCGGGAGTCCCGTGGGGGAGCAGTACTTC
CDR3: CASREASGSPVGEQYF

size: .
V: TRBV19
D: .
J: TRBJ1-5
DNA: TGTGCCAGTAGTATAGTCGGGGAGGTCAATCAGCCCCAGCATTTT
CDR3: CASSIVGEVNQPQHF

size: once
V: TRBV6-1
D: .
J: TRBJ1-2
DNA: TGTGCCAGCAGCGGGGGGAGGGGAGGCTATGGCTACACCTTC
CDR3: CASSGGRGGYGYTF

size: .
V: TRBV9
D: TRBD2
J: TRBJ2-1
DNA: TGTGCCAGCAGCGCGGGACTAGCGGGAGTAGGTGATGAGCAGTTCTTC
CDR3: CASSAGLAGVGDEQFF

size: .
V: TRBV27
D: .
J: TRBJ1-4
DNA: TGTGCCAGCAGTCCCTTGACAGGCCGTCCGGAAAAACTGTTTTTT
CDR3: CASSPLTGRPEKLFF

size: .
V: TRBV5-1
D: TRBD2
J: TRBJ2-1
DNA: TGCGCCAGCAGCTTGGGGGAGGGGAGATACAATGAGCAGTTCTTC
CDR3: CASSLGEGRYNEQFF

size: .
V: TRBV5-6
D: TRBD2
J: TRBJ2-5
DNA: TGTGCCAGCAGCTTGCTCGGGACTAGCGAGGAGACCCAGTACTTC
CDR3: CASSLLGTSEETQYF

size: few
V: TRBV18
D: TRBD2
J: TRBJ2-3
DNA: TGTGCCAGCTCACTGTGGGGAGGGACGGATACGCAGTATTTT
CDR3: CASSLWGGTDTQYF

size: once
V: TRBV27
D: .
J: TRBJ2-3
DNA: TGTGCCAGCAGGGTTATGAAGACCTGGCCGACAAAAGCAGGCGGGACAGATACGCAGTATTTT
CDR3: CASRVMKTWPTKAGGTDTQYF

size: .
V: TRBV19
D: TRBD1
J: TRBJ2-6
DNA: TGTGCCAGTAGTATTTGGACAGGGAGGTCTGGGGCCAACGTCCTGACTTTC
CDR3: CASSIWTGRSGANVLTF

size: .
V: TRBV7-8
D: TRBD1
J: TRBJ1-1
DNA: TGTGCCAGCAGCCATACGGGACAGGCGAACACTGAAGCTTTCTTT
CDR3: CASSHTGQANTEAFF

size: .
V: TRBV19
D: TRBD1
J: TRBJ1-2
DNA: TGTGCCAGTACCCCGCGGGACAGGGGGCGGTTTGGCTATGGCTACACCTTC
CDR3: CASTPRDRGRFGYGYTF

size: few
V: TRBV5-1
D: .
J: TRBJ1-1
DNA: TGCGCCAGCAGCTTGGGGCCGGACAGAGAAGCTTTCTTT
CDR3: CASSLGPDREAFF

size: .
V: TRBV18
D: TRBD1
J: TRBJ1-4
DNA: TGTGCCAGCTCACTACGGGACAGGGAACGGTCATCTCTGTTTTTT
CDR3: CASSLRDRERSSLFF

size: .
V: TRBV28
D: .
J: TRBJ1-2
DNA: TGTGCCAGCAGTTCCCCGGTAAAGACCTTC
CDR3: CASSSPVKTF

size: .
V: TRBV27
D: TRBD1
J: TRBJ2-6
DNA: TGTGCCAGCAGTCCTGCCGGGACAGGGTTCTCTGGGGCCAACGTCCTGACTTTC
CDR3: CASSPAGTGFSGANVLTF

size: few
V: TRBV6-6
D: TRBD1
J: TRBJ1-2
DNA: TGTGCCAGCTCGGCCGAGACAGGGGCGAATGGCTACACCTTC
CDR3: CASSAETGANGYTF

size: .
V: TRBV4-1
D: TRBD1
J: TRBJ2-7
DNA: TGCGCCAGCAGCCAAGGGGGACAGGGCTCCTACGAGCAGTACTTC
CDR3: CASSQGGQGSYEQYF

size: .
V: TRBV2
D: TRBD2
J: TRBJ2-3
DNA: TGTGCCAGCAGTCCTTGGACTAGCGGGAGGGATACGCAGTATTTT
CDR3: CASSPWTSGRDTQYF

size: .
V: TRBV9
D: TRBD2
J: TRBJ2-2
DNA: TGTGCCAGCAGCGTAGGGTTGGGGATAGCGGGGCCCGGGGAGCTGTTTTTT
CDR3: CASSVGLGIAGPGELFF

size: .
V: TRBV5-6
D: TRBD1
J: TRBJ2-2
DNA: TGTGCCAGCAGCTTATTTTCCGGGACAGGGGGCAGCGGGGAGCTGTTTTTT
CDR3: CASSLFSGTGGSGELFF

size: .
V: TRBV28
D: TRBD1
J: TRBJ2-7
DNA: TGTGCCAGCAGTTTTGGATGGCTGGGCAGGGGGAACTCCTACGAGCAGTACTTC
CDR3: CASSFGWLGRGNSYEQYF

size: .
V: TRBV7-2
D: .
J: TRBJ2-1
DNA: TGTGCCAGCAGCTTAGCCGGGAGTAAGCAAAATGAGCAGTTCTTC
CDR3: CASSLAGSKQNEQFF

size: .
V: TRBV29-1
D: TRBD1
J: TRBJ1-5
DNA: TGCAGCGTTGGGGGGACAGACAATCAGCCCCAGCATTTT
CDR3: CSVGGTDNQPQHF

size: .
V: TRBV27
D: .
J: TRBJ2-7
DNA: TGTGCCAGCAGTTTTGGGCGATTCTACGAGCAGTACTTC
CDR3: CASSFGRFYEQYF

size: .
V: TRBV6-4
D: TRBD2
J: TRBJ2-1
DNA: TGTGCCAGCAGCGAGCGGGGGGGATCCTACAATGAGCAGTTCTTC
CDR3: CASSERGGSYNEQFF

size: .
V: TRBV27
D: .
J: TRBJ1-1
DNA: TGTGCCAGCCGTCCACCGTACAGTTACACTGAAGCTTTCTTT
CDR3: CASRPPYSYTEAFF

size: .
V: TRBV15
D: TRBD1
J: TRBJ2-6
DNA: TGTGCCACCAGCAGAGGACAGGGCCTAGGCTCTGGGGCCAACGTCCTGACTTTC
CDR3: CATSRGQGLGSGANVLTF

size: .
V: TRBV9
D: TRBD1
J: TRBJ1-1
DNA: TGTGCCAGCAGCGTCGCCGGGACAGGGGGGGCGGCTTTCTTT
CDR3: CASSVAGTGGAAFF

size: .
V: TRBV6-5
D: .
J: TRBJ2-7
DNA: TGTGCCAGCAGAAGACCCGGGACACAAGACTACGAGCAGTACTTC
CDR3: CASRRPGTQDYEQYF

size: .
V: TRBV27
D: TRBD1
J: TRBJ1-2
DNA: TGTGCCAGCAGTTTATCGCGGGACAGGGGGAGGGAGGGCTACACCTTC
CDR3: CASSLSRDRGREGYTF

size: .
V: TRBV2
D: .
J: TRBJ1-2
DNA: TGTGCCAGCAGTGAGCGGGGGGGCGACAGAGCCTATGGCTACACCTTC
CDR3: CASSERGGDRAYGYTF

size: .
V: TRBV5-1
D: TRBD2
J: TRBJ2-7
DNA: TGCGCCAGCAGCCTGGCTAGCGGGAATAACGAGCAGTACTTC
CDR3: CASSLASGNNEQYF